The sequence of this TCR beta chain was determined in a study of immune heterogeneity within non-small cell lung tumors. Template was bulk tumor genomic DNA, about 610 ng per sample. Far-apart biopsies, several per primary tumor, were taken during surgery. Patients with untreated, newly diagnosed non-small cell lung cancer underwent curative surgery. This clonotype came up many times. Amplification of the TCR beta CDR3 was achieved through multiplex PCR with 32 V and 13 J primers. TCRdb itself ran the multiplex PCR reads through MiXCR, one entry per CDR3 protein. The sample includes about 34,000 distinct CDR3 sequences, under 35% of them seen just once. The V and J ends lost 5 bases and 6 bases respectively, with 10 bases between them. The CDR3 spans 13 residues.

The chain combines TRBV12-3 or TRBV12-4 with TRBJ1-4, with a tentative D call TRBD1 (5 bases). The source is a man aged 35-49 years with non-small cell lung cancer. The sample consisted of lung tumor tissue. The CDR3 region has the DNA TGTGCCAGCAGTCTCCGGGACGATGAAAAACTGTTTTTT. Amino acids: CASSLRDDEKLFF.